This paragraph covers one TCR beta chain sequence. Its antigen is not known. The data belong to a study of shared clonotypes between healthy human individuals. Study observations and caveats: Clonotype sharing among donors was expected to depend on sequencing depth.

Some clones are missing from TCRdb's copy, which holds only in-frame ones; the method was immunoSEQ multiplex PCR. The sample yields roughly 2 million clones, 90% to 97% seen once. The sample taken for sequencing was naive CD4+ T cells sorted from blood. Subset described: CD45RA+ positively selected. This receptor was identified in a man aged 18 to 29 in good health.

The DNA for the CDR3 is TGTGCCACCAGCTCACTAGCGGAGCTACAAGAGACCCAGTACTTC. Translated, it gives CATSSLAELQETQYF. The chain is built from TRBV15 and TRBJ2-5, with TRBD2 matching over 8 bases. The CDR3 has 15 amino acids. The V gene's germline CDR1 is LNHNV and CDR2 YYDKDF (reference sequence). The trim removed 5 bases at V and 2 bases at J, leaving 7 bases unmatched.